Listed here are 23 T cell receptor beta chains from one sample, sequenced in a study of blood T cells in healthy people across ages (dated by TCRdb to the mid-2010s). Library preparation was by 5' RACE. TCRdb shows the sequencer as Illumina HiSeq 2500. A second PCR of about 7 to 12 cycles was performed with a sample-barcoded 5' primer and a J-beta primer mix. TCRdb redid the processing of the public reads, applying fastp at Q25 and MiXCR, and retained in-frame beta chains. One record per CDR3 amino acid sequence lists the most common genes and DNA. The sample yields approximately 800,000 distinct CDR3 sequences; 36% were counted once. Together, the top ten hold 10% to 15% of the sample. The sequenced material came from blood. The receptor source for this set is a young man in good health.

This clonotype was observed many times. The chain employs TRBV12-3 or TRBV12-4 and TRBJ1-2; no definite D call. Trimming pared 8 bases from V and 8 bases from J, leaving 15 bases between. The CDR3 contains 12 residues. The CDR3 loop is CASGPGHLGYTF. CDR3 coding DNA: TGTGCCAGCGGACCCGGGCACCTGGGCTACACCTTC.

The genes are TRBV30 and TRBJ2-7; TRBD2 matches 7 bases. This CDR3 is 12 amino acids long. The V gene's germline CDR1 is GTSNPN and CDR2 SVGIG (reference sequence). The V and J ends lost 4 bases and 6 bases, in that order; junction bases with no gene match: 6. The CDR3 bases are TGTGCCTGGAAGCGGGACTTCGGCGAGCAGTACTTC. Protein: CAWKRDFGEQYF.

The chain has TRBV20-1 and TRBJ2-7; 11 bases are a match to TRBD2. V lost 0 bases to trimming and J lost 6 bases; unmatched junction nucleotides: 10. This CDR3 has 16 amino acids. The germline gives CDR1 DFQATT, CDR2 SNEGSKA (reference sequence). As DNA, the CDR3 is TGCAGTGCTAGAGACTTTAGCGGGGGGGCCTACTGCGAGCAGTACTTC. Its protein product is CSARDFSGGAYCEQYF.

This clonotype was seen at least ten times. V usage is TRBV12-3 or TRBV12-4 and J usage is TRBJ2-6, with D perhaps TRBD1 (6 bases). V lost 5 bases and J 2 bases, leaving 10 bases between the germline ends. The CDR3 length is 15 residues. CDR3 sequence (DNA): TGTGCCAGCAGTGCCAGGGGTACTGGGGCCAACGTCCTGACTTTC. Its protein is CASSARGTGANVLTF.

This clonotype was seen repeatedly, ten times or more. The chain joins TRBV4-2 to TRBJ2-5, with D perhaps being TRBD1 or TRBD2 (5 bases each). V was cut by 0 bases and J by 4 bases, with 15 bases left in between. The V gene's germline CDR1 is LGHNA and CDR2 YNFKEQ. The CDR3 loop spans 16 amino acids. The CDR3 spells CASSQETGTSPETQYF. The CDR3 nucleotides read TGTGCCAGCAGCCAAGAAACCGGGACCAGTCCAGAGACCCAGTACTTC.

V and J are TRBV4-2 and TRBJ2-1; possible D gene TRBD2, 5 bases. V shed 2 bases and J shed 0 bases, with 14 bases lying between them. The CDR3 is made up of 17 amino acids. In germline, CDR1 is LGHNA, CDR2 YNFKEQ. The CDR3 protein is CASSQSLTGSSYNEQFF. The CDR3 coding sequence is TGTGCCAGCAGCCAAAGCCTAACGGGGAGCTCCTACAATGAGCAGTTCTTC.

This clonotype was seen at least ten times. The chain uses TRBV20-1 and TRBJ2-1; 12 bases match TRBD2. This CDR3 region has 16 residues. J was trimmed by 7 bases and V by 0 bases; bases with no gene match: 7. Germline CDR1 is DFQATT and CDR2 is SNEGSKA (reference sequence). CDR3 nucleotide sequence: TGCAGTGCTAGAGATCTACTAGCGGGGGGTGGAAATGAGCAGTTCTTC. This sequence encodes CSARDLLAGGGNEQFF.

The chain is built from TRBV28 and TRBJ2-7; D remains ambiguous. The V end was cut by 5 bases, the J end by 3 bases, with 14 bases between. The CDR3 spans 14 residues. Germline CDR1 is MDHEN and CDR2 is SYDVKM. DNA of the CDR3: TGTGCCAGCAGTGGAAAGGGTGTGAACTACGAGCAGTACTTC. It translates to CASSGKGVNYEQYF. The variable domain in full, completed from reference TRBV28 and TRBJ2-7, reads DVKVTQSSRYLVKRTGEKVFLECVQDMDHENMFWYRQDPGLGLRLIYFSYDVKMKEKGDIPEGYSVSREKKERFSLILESASTNQTSMYLCASSGKGVNYEQYFGPGTRLTVT.

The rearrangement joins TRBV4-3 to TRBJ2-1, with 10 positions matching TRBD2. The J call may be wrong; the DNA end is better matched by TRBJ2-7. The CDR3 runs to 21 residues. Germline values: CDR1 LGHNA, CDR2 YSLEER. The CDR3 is CASSQDPAIAGGTSSYNEQYF. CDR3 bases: TGCGCCAGCAGCCAAGATCCCGCGATAGCGGGGGGAACGAGCTCCTACAATGAGCAGTACTTC.

The CDR3 nucleotides read TGTGCTAGCGCCGGGACTAGCTCCTACAATGAGCAGTACTTC. Amino acid sequence: CASAGTSSYNEQYF. This sequence joins TRBV2 and TRBJ2-1; 9 nucleotides match TRBD2. The J call may not be correct, given that the DNA end is closer to TRBJ2-7. Per the germline V gene, CDR1 is SNHLY and CDR2 is FYNNEI. This CDR3 region has 14 residues.

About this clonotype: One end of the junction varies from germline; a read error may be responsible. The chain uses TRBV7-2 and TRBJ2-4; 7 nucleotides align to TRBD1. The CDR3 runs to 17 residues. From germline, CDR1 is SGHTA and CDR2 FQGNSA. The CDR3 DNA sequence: TGTGCCAGCAGCAATCACAGGGGTGGTTTGACCAAAAACACTCAGTACTTC. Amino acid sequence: CASSNHRGGLTKNTQYF.

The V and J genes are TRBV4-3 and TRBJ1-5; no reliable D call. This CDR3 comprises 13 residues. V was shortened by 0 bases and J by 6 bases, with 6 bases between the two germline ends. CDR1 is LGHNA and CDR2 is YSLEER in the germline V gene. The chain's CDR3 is CASSQDFTQPQHF. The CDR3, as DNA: TGCGCCAGCAGCCAAGACTTTACTCAGCCCCAGCATTTT.

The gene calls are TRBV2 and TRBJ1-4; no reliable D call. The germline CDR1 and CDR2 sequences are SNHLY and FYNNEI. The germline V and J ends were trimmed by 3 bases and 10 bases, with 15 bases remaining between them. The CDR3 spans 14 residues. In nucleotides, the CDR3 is TGTGCCAGCAGTGATAGGCCCTCCCCGGGAAAACTGTTTTTT. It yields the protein CASSDRPSPGKLFF.

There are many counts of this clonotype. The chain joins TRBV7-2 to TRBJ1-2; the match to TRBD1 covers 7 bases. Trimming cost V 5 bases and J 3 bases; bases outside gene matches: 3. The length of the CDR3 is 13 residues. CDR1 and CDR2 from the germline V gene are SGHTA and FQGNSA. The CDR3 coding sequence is TGTGCCAGCAGCCAAACAGGGGACTATGGCTACACCTTC. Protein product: CASSQTGDYGYTF.

CDR3 coding DNA: TGTGCCAGCAGCCAAGATCTCGTGAGGGGGGAATCCACCGGGGAGCTGTTTTTT. Translated: CASSQDLVRGESTGELFF. The chain couples TRBV4-2 to TRBJ2-2; D tentatively fits TRBD1 or TRBD2 (6 bases each). The CDR3 length is 18 residues. Deletions cut 0 bases from V and 4 bases from J, with 18 bases between. Germline values: CDR1 LGHNA, CDR2 YNFKEQ.

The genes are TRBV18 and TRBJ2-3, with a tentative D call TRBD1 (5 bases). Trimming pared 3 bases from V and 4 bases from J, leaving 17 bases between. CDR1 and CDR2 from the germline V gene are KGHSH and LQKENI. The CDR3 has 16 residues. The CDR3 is CASSPEDSSFSDTQYF. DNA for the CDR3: TGTGCCAGCTCACCCGAAGACAGCTCCTTCTCAGATACGCAGTATTTT.

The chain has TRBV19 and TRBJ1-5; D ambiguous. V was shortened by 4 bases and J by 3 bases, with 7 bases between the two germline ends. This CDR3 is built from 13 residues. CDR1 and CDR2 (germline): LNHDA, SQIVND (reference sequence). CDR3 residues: CASSKYHNQPQHF. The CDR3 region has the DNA TGTGCCAGTAGTAAGTACCACAATCAGCCCCAGCATTTT.

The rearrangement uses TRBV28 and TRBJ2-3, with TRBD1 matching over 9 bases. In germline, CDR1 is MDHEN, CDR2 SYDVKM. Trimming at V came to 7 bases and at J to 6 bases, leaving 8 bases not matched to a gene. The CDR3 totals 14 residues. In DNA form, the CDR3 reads TGTGCCAGCAAGACAGGACAGGGGTTTGATACGCAGTATTTT. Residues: CASKTGQGFDTQYF.

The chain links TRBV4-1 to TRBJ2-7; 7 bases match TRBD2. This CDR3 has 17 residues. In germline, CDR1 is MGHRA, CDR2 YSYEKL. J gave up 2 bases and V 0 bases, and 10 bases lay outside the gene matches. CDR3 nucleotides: TGCGCCAGCAGCCAAGACCTGGGTGCGGGAGCTACCTACGAGCAGTACTTC. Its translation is CASSQDLGAGATYEQYF.

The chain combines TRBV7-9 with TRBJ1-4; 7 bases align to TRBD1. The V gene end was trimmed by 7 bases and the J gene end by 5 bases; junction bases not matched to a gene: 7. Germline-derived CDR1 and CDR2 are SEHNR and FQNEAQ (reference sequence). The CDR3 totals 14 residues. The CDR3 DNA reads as TGTGCCAGCAACTCGGACAGGAGAAATGAAAAACTGTTTTTT. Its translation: CASNSDRRNEKLFF.

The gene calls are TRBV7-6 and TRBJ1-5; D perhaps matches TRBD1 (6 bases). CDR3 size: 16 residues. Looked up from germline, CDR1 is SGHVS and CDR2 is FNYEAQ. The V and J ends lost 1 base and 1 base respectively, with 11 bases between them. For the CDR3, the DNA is TGTGCCAGCAGCTTAGGTGCCAGGGGAAGCAATCAGCCCCAGCATTTT. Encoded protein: CASSLGARGSNQPQHF.

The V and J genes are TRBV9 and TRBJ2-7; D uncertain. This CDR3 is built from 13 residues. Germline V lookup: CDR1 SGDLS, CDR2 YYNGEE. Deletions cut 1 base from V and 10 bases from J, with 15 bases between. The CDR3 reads CASSVSVQEAQYF. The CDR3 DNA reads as TGTGCCAGCAGCGTATCAGTTCAAGAAGCCCAGTACTTC.

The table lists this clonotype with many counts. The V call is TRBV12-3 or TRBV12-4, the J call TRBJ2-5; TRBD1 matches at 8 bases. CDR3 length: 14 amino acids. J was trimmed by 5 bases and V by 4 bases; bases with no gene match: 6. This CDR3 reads CASSSSGGGETQYF. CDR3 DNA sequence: TGTGCCAGCAGTTCGTCAGGGGGCGGGGAGACCCAGTACTTC.